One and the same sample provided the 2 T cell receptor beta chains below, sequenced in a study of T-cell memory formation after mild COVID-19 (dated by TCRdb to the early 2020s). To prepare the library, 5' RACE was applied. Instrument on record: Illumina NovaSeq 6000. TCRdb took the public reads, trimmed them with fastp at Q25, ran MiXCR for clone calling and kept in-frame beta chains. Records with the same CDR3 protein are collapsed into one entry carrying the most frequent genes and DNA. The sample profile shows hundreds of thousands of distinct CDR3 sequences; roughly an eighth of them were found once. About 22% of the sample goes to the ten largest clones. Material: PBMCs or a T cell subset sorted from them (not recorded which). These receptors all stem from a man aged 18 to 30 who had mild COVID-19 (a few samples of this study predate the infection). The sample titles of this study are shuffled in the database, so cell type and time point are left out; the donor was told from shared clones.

The CDR3 DNA reads as TGTGCCAGTTTTCAATTCGGGGTAGCGGGACAAGAGACCCAGTACTTC. It is translated as CASFQFGVAGQETQYF. The gene calls are TRBV28 and TRBJ2-5, with 8 nucleotides matching TRBD2. V shed 9 bases and J 2 bases; nucleotides not matched to a gene: 14. The germline CDR1 and CDR2 sequences are MDHEN and SYDVKM. CDR3 length: 16 amino acids.

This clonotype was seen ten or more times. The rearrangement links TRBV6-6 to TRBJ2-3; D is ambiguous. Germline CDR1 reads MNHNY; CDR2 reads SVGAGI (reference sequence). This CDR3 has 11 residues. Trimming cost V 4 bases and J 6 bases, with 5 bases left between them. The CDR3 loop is CASSSRDTQYF. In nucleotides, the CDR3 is TGTGCCAGCAGTTCGAGGGATACGCAGTATTTT.